The T cell receptor (beta chain) described here comes from a study of T cells in Graves' hyperthyroidism and ophthalmopathy. On the study more broadly: Initial diagnosis, before any treatment, was when peripheral blood was collected.

This CDR3 spans 13 amino acids. Germline V gives CDR1 WSHSY, CDR2 SAAADI. Trimming left V 6 bases short and J 6 bases short, with 14 bases between. Fresh 10 ml peripheral blood yielded PBMCs. Authors of the study amplified TCR beta CDR3 regions from RNA transcripts. With the HTBI primer set, the TCR CDR3 went through a first round of RT-PCR. TCRdb re-derived calls from the multiplex PCR reads in MiXCR, one entry per CDR3 protein. The data show about 610,000 distinct CDR3 sequences, with 14% to 15% seen just once and around 4.1% held by the top ten. Material for sequencing was blood. The V gene is TRBV10-2, the J gene TRBJ2-5; D not certain. The sequence was collected from a woman aged 40-49 years with Graves' ophthalmopathy. The CDR3 DNA sequence: TGCGCCAGCAGCCAAACCGGGCCCCAGACCCAGTACTTC. The encoded protein is CASSQTGPQTQYF.